What follows is one T cell receptor beta chain and its context. Its matching antigen is unknown. These data are taken from a study of T cells in Graves' hyperthyroidism and ophthalmopathy. Overall study results and limits: Blood also carried most thyroid clonotypes expanded above 0.001.

The investigators amplified TCR beta CDR3 regions from RNA transcripts. TCR CDR3 regions were first amplified by RT-PCR with HTBI primers. TCRdb itself ran the multiplex PCR reads through MiXCR, one entry per CDR3 protein. The repertoire has about 250,000 distinct CDR3 sequences, approximately 23% of them found once; the top ten carry about a third. The authors obtained PBMCs from roughly 9.7 ml of fresh peripheral blood. The CDR3 has 16 residues. Germline V lookup: CDR1 MNHEY, CDR2 SVGEGT. J lost 1 base, V lost 2 bases, and 6 bases had no gene match. The sample comprised blood. The chain links TRBV6-2 or TRBV6-3 to TRBJ2-5; TRBD1 matches 8 bases. The TCR comes from a woman aged 40 to 50 with Graves' ophthalmopathy. CDR3 DNA: TGTGCCAGCAGTTACGGGGGACAGGCTCCCCAAGAGACCCAGTACTTC. Translating it yields CASSYGGQAPQETQYF.